The 28 T cell receptor beta chains listed next were all sequenced from one sample in a study of blood T cells in healthy people across ages. Then a second PCR, running about 6 to 12 cycles, was carried out with a sample-barcoded 5' primer and a J-beta primer mix. TCRdb re-analysed the 5' RACE reads in MiXCR, keeping a single row per CDR3 protein. This table has over 600,000 distinct CDR3 sequences, around 20% appearing once. Material for sequencing was blood. The source of these receptors is a man in his sixties or seventies in good health.

V gene TRBV7-9 combines with J gene TRBJ1-1; 7 bases are shared with TRBD1. The ends lost 8 bases at V and 1 base at J; junction bases unmatched: 10. Germline V gene lookup returns CDR1 SEHNR and CDR2 FQNEAQ (reference sequence). The CDR3 length is 15 residues. CDR3 sequence reads: CASWLEWDRNTEAFF. In DNA form, the CDR3 reads TGTGCCAGCTGGTTGGAGTGGGACAGGAACACTGAAGCTTTCTTT. The complete variable domain, with remaining parts taken from reference TRBV7-9 and TRBJ1-1, reads DTGVSQNPRHKITKRGQNVTFRCDPISEHNRLYWYRQTLGQGPEFLTYFQNEAQLEKSRLLSDRFSAERPKGSFSTLEIQRTEQGDSAMYLCASWLEWDRNTEAFFGQGTRLTVV.

The chain combines TRBV25-1 with TRBJ1-2, with 7 positions matching TRBD1. Germline V CDR1 and CDR2: MGHDK, SYGVNS. The CDR3 covers 14 residues. Losses at the gene ends were 10 bases for V and 2 bases for J; bases not matched to a gene: 10. The CDR3 reads CATSSAGGNYGYTF. The CDR3 DNA reads TGTGCCACCTCATCGGCAGGGGGGAACTATGGCTACACCTTC.

The V and J genes are TRBV27 and TRBJ1-1; D unresolved. The CDR3 totals 13 residues. Trimming left V 6 bases short and J 0 bases short, with 8 bases between. Germline loops: CDR1 MNHEY, CDR2 SMNVEV (reference sequence). The CDR3 bases are TGTGCCAGCAGGGACTCGGTGAACACTGAAGCTTTCTTT. Translation: CASRDSVNTEAFF.

This clonotype has more than one count but fewer than ten. The chain carries TRBV28 and TRBJ2-5, with 7 bases aligning to TRBD1. Germline V gene data show CDR1 as MDHEN and CDR2 as SYDVKM. This CDR3 has 15 residues. Trimming took 7 bases from V and 4 from J; bases not matched to a gene: 12. CDR3 DNA sequence: TGTGCCAGCACCGACACCGGACAGGCTCGAGAGACCCAGTACTTC. Its translation is CASTDTGQARETQYF.

This clonotype has a handful of counts. The chain couples TRBV20-1 to TRBJ2-4, with 9 bases aligning to TRBD1. Germline loops: CDR1 DFQATT, CDR2 SNEGSKA (reference sequence). CDR3 length equals 15 residues. V gave up 8 bases and J gave up 8 bases; unmatched junction bases: 16. The CDR3 DNA follows: TGCAGTACTATTCCATCCGGGACAGGGACCGACATTCAGTACTTC. Protein sequence: CSTIPSGTGTDIQYF.

This clonotype has a handful of counts. DNA for the CDR3: TGTGCCAGCAGCAAAGAACTAGCGGGTGGAGAGACCCAGTACTTC. This translates into CASSKELAGGETQYF. The chain links TRBV7-9 to TRBJ2-5; 9 bases map to TRBD2. CDR3 length: 15 residues. Per the germline V gene, CDR1 is SEHNR and CDR2 is FQNEAQ (reference sequence). Trimming cost V 5 bases and J 4 bases; bases outside gene matches: 8.

This clonotype was counted a few times. This likely comes from a read error, as the CDR3 has no conserved phenylalanine or tryptophan at its end. This chain links TRBV29-1 with TRBJ2-5; D is unclear. CDR3 size: 10 residues. Germline-derived CDR1 and CDR2 are SQVTM and ANQGSEA. The CDR3 DNA is TGCAGGGTGGGTGAAGAGACCCAGTACCTC. Translated: CRVGEETQYL.

The chain carries TRBV7-9 and TRBJ2-1, with a weak D call TRBD1 (5 bases). CDR1 is SEHNR and CDR2 is FQNEAQ in the germline V gene (reference sequence). This CDR3 is built from 12 residues. V was shortened by 7 bases and J by 6 bases, with 10 bases between the two germline ends. The CDR3 region is CASKEGANEQFF. CDR3 coding DNA: TGTGCCAGCAAGGAAGGGGCCAATGAGCAGTTCTTC. The full variable domain, with the rest looked up from reference TRBV7-9 and TRBJ2-1, is DTGVSQNPRHKITKRGQNVTFRCDPISEHNRLYWYRQTLGQGPEFLTYFQNEAQLEKSRLLSDRFSAERPKGSFSTLEIQRTEQGDSAMYLCASKEGANEQFFGPGTRLTVL.

This clonotype was detected ten times or more. The J gene is TRBJ2-7, the V gene TRBV29-1; unclear D gene. The V gene lost 2 bases and the J gene lost 5 bases, with 19 bases spanning the gap. CDR1 SQVTM and CDR2 ANQGSEA come from the germline V gene. The CDR3 totals 15 residues. The CDR3 region has the DNA TGCAGCGTTGAAAAATCTCTGGGGTATCTCCACGAGCAGTACTTC. This sequence encodes CSVEKSLGYLHEQYF.

This clonotype was observed a few times. The genes are TRBV7-8 and TRBJ2-5, with D unresolved. The end of the DNA is better explained by TRBJ2-7, so the J call may be wrong. Germline CDR1 is SGHVS and CDR2 is FQNEAQ. CDR3 length equals 16 residues. The CDR3 region has the DNA TGTGCCAGCAGCTTGCAGCCATACACCGCCTCATACGAGCAGTACTTC. Translation gives CASSLQPYTASYEQYF.

The V call is TRBV5-1, the J call TRBJ1-1; D uncertain. Germline V lookup: CDR1 SGHRS, CDR2 YFSETQ. The CDR3 is 14 amino acids. Trimming stripped 4 bases from V and 4 bases from J, with 14 bases between. This chain's CDR3 is CASSPQGGRTEAFF. The CDR3 DNA is TGCGCCAGCAGCCCCCAAGGTGGCCGCACTGAAGCTTTCTTT.

This clonotype has a count of ten or more. The V gene is TRBV28, the J gene TRBJ2-1, with 10 positions matching TRBD2. V shed 6 bases, J shed 3 bases, and the junction held 5 bases outside the gene matches. The germline V gene encodes CDR1 MDHEN and CDR2 SYDVKM. There are 15 residues in the CDR3. The CDR3 spells CASRSGTSVYNEQFF. The CDR3 nucleotides read TGTGCCAGCAGGTCCGGGACTAGCGTCTACAATGAGCAGTTCTTC. Looking up the rest from reference TRBV28 and TRBJ2-1 gives the full variable domain: DVKVTQSSRYLVKRTGEKVFLECVQDMDHENMFWYRQDPGLGLRLIYFSYDVKMKEKGDIPEGYSVSREKKERFSLILESASTNQTSMYLCASRSGTSVYNEQFFGPGTRLTVL.

In its sample, this clonotype was seen a few times. The V call is TRBV5-4, the J call TRBJ2-5; D is possibly TRBD1 (6 bases). The CDR3 sequence is 15 residues long. V was trimmed by 4 bases and J by 0 bases, leaving 13 bases between them. Germline values: CDR1 SGHNT, CDR2 YYREEE (reference sequence). CDR3 coding DNA: TGTGCCAGCAGCCTGGAACAGGGATACCAAGAGACCCAGTACTTC. This gives the protein CASSLEQGYQETQYF.

The rearrangement links TRBV12-3 or TRBV12-4 to TRBJ2-1; D is unclear. V was cut by 4 bases and J by 8 bases, with 6 bases left in between. The CDR3 runs 11 residues. In DNA form, the CDR3 reads TGTGCCAGCAGTTCTTACGATGAGCAGTTCTTC. Translated: CASSSYDEQFF.

This rearrangement joins TRBV21-1 to TRBJ1-1; the table assigns TRBD1, which was not confirmed against the DNA. TRBV21-1 corresponds to a pseudogene. This CDR3 spans 14 amino acids. CDR3 in amino acids: CASSKGGENTEAFF. The CDR3 DNA reads as TGTGCCAGCAGCAAAGGGGGGGAGAACACTGAAGCTTTCTTT.

The V call is TRBV4-1, the J call TRBJ1-3; 10 nucleotides agree with TRBD1. CDR1 and CDR2 from the germline V gene are MGHRA and YSYEKL. This CDR3 comprises 19 residues. The V gene end was trimmed by 1 base and the J gene end by 0 bases; junction bases not matched to a gene: 9. CDR3 coding DNA: TGCGCCAGCAGCCAAGCCTTCGGGACAGGGGACTACTCTGGAAACACCATATATTTT. Translation: CASSQAFGTGDYSGNTIYF.

The chain has TRBV5-1 and TRBJ2-1; TRBD1 matches at 9 bases. Germline V lookup: CDR1 SGHRS, CDR2 YFSETQ. This CDR3 comprises 15 residues. J was trimmed by 4 bases and V by 1 base; bases with no gene match: 3. In nucleotides, the CDR3 is TGCGCCAGCAGCTTGTTAGGACAGGGGTACAATGAGCAGTTCTTC. The encoded protein is CASSLLGQGYNEQFF.

This clonotype was seen more than once but under ten times. The chain carries TRBV27 and TRBJ2-1, with TRBD2 identical over 10 bases. CDR3 length equals 16 residues. Germline loops: CDR1 MNHEY, CDR2 SMNVEV (reference sequence). Trimming took 5 bases from V and 3 from J; bases not matched to a gene: 7. The CDR3 nucleotides are TGTGCCAGCAGTCCAACGTCTAGCGGGGGCTACAATGAGCAGTTCTTC. Translated, it gives CASSPTSSGGYNEQFF.

J is TRBJ1-5 and V is TRBV4-1, with TRBD1 matching 7 bases. The V gene's germline CDR1 is MGHRA and CDR2 YSYEKL. The CDR3 totals 16 residues. V lost 0 bases to trimming and J lost 7 bases; unmatched junction nucleotides: 9. CDR3 amino acids: CASSQDLTGMGQPQHF. The CDR3 DNA is TGCGCCAGCAGCCAAGATTTGACAGGGATGGGCCAGCCCCAGCATTTT.

The chain recombines TRBV9 with TRBJ1-4; tentatively, D is TRBD1 (6 bases). The CDR3 has 18 amino acids. Germline CDR1 reads SGDLS; CDR2 reads YYNGEE. V lost 0 bases, J lost 3 bases, and 18 bases lay in between. The CDR3 reads CASSVAPAGALSNEKLFF. CDR3 in DNA: TGTGCCAGCAGCGTAGCCCCCGCGGGGGCTCTTTCTAATGAAAAACTGTTTTTT.

This clonotype has more than one count but fewer than ten. The V call is TRBV6-1, the J call TRBJ2-7; no clear D. The CDR3 contains 13 residues. V was clipped by 1 base and J by 2 bases, with 6 bases between them. CDR1 is MNHNS, CDR2 SASEGT, per germline. The CDR3 DNA reads as TGTGCCAGCAGTGAAGAACAGACCTACGAGCAGTACTTC. Amino acid sequence: CASSEEQTYEQYF.

The sample holds many counts of this clonotype. The chain uses TRBV7-9 and TRBJ2-5, with 9 bases lining up with TRBD1. This CDR3 has 15 residues. The V gene's germline CDR1 is SEHNR and CDR2 FQNEAQ (reference sequence). The junction had 4 bases not matched to a gene; V was cut back by 1 base and J by 4 bases. The CDR3 DNA reads TGTGCCAGCAGCTTAGGGACAGGGGTAGGAGAGACCCAGTACTTC. Encoded protein: CASSLGTGVGETQYF.

With regard to this clonotype: One junction end disagrees with the germline gene, perhaps due to a read error. The chain joins TRBV25-1 to TRBJ2-5; 10 bases align to TRBD2. This CDR3 region has 15 residues. Germline CDR1 reads MGHDK; CDR2 reads SYGVNS. The CDR3 sequence: CASSVSGGPQEAQYF. CDR3 bases: TGTGCCAGCAGTGTTAGCGGGGGGCCCCAAGAGGCCCAGTACTTC. The variable domain in full, with the rest retrieved from reference TRBV25-1 and TRBJ2-5, is EADIYQTPRYLVIGTGKKITLECSQTMGHDKMYWYQQDPGMELHLIHYSYGVNSTEKGDLSSESTVSRIRTEHFPLTLESARPSHTSQYLCASSVSGGPQEAQYFGPGTRLLVL.

This rearrangement joins TRBV29-1 to TRBJ1-2; tentatively, D is TRBD1 (5 bases). Trimming stripped 7 bases from V and 2 bases from J, with 11 bases between. This CDR3 is 12 amino acids long. The germline CDR1 and CDR2 sequences are SQVTM and ANQGSEA. CDR3 protein: CSAGGTNYGYTF. For the CDR3, the DNA is TGCAGCGCAGGTGGGACGAACTATGGCTACACCTTC.

This clonotype was observed a few times. The genes are TRBV25-1 and TRBJ2-5; TRBD1 matches 8 bases. Losses at the gene ends were 6 bases for V and 6 bases for J; bases not matched to a gene: 3. Germline values: CDR1 MGHDK, CDR2 SYGVNS. The CDR3 has 12 residues. The CDR3 is CASRQGGKTQYF. CDR3 coding DNA: TGTGCCAGCAGACAGGGGGGTAAGACCCAGTACTTC.

The table lists this clonotype with a few counts. The chain links TRBV6-6 to TRBJ1-5, with D uncertain. Trimming left V 2 bases short and J 4 bases short, with 9 bases between. Germline V gene sequence: CDR1 MNHNY, CDR2 SVGAGI (reference sequence). There are 14 residues in the CDR3. The CDR3 nucleotides read TGTGCCAGCAGTTACGACAACCCAAATCAGCCCCAGCATTTT. Residues: CASSYDNPNQPQHF.

As to this clonotype: The junction differs from germline at one of its ends, possibly a read error. The chain combines TRBV2 with TRBJ1-1, with a possible D match to TRBD1 (5 bases). CDR3 length: 14 residues. Looked up from germline, CDR1 is SNHLY and CDR2 is FYNNEI. In DNA, the CDR3 is TGTGCCTGCAGCCCCGGGGCAGGGAACACTGAAGCTTTCTTT. This gives the protein CACSPGAGNTEAFF.

This clonotype was recorded many times. The chain is built from TRBV25-1 and TRBJ2-5; D gene unclear. The CDR3 consists of 12 residues. From germline, CDR1 is MGHDK and CDR2 SYGVNS. V dropped 1 base and J dropped 4 bases, with 4 bases sitting between them. CDR3 loop: CASSESSETQYF. The CDR3 DNA is TGTGCCAGCAGTGAATCATCAGAGACCCAGTACTTC.